Detailed here is one T cell receptor beta chain. The clone's antigen remains unknown. Base qualities are not at hand, and no much larger clone is one base apart. This record comes from a study of early stage breast cancer tumors (dated by TCRdb to 2017 to 2019). About the study as a whole: Of the approximately 15 invasive breast tumors, around twelve were found to be estrogen receptor-positive, progesterone receptor-positive and HER2-negative. Of the roughly 12 ER+/PR+/HER2- tumors, eight were classified as invasive ductal carcinomas and four as invasive lobular carcinomas. On average, each sample got about 9.6-fold read coverage. Across all samples, some 2.8 million templates representing roughly 1 million unique clonotypes were detected.

Dicing about 19-50 mg of tumor tissue typically gave a DNA yield of more than 3 ug. The study profiled bulk TCR beta-chain repertoires in matched peripheral blood, tumor and adjacent normal breast tissue taken from about 15 patients with early-stage breast cancer. After resection, tumor tissue identified by eye was cut out and put into prechilled RNAlater. Using a TissueLyser II, about 17-50 mg of tumor tissue was diced and homogenized in RLTplus buffer with beta-mercaptoethanol and antifoaming agent. Genomic DNA was extracted with the Qiagen AllPrep DNA/RNA Mini kit. Each sample was amplified as two independent genomic DNA replicates: approximately 550 ng for blood and roughly 1.5 ug for tumor or normal breast. Following the manufacturer's instructions, the ImmunoSeq Intro kit was used to carry out TCRB sequencing on genomic DNA. For absolute quantification, the roughly 30-cycle multiplex PCR included proprietary primers along with spike-in control sequences. An 87-bp fragment spanning the CDR3 and flanking V and J genes was sequenced with single-end 150-bp reads. Each lane of an Illumina MiSeq using version 3.0 chemistry carried seven multiplexed samples, with two replicates per sample. The original methods were these. The vendor's proprietary pipeline handled the raw data processing, merging both replicates into a single result for each sample. Productive rearrangements sharing the V-gene family, CDR3 amino acid sequence and J-gene segment were defined as clonotypes. Clonality was computed as 1 minus the normalized Shannon entropy (Pielou evenness) of TCRB abundances. T cell density was estimated as total templates divided by the number of input cells, with the number of input cells inferred from the DNA input amount. Total repertoire diversity and clonality were estimated with Recon using default parameters. A clonotype was considered tumor-enriched if its abundance in tumor exceeded 0.1% and was at least 32-fold higher than its abundance in normal breast. TCRdb's version of the immuneACCESS table is confined to in-frame rearrangements and falls short of the full clone set. An unresolved V gene accounts for under half of the shortfall where checked; the remainder is of unknown origin. That table supplies the V and J calls and clone size; D and trimming were determined from the DNA. This sample is represented by roughly 30,000 clones; just under 75% of them were singletons. The ten largest clones capture over 9.5% of the sample.

The investigation overall reported the following: Repertoires from blood and normal breast were more alike than repertoires from blood and tumor, and in about 90% of the 16 patients, comparing each tissue with blood separated tumor from normal. Enriched TCRB sequences shared across patients were mostly commonly generated sequences, unlikely to play an important role in the tumor microenvironment. Bulk genomic DNA sequencing of unsorted cells missed chain pairing and functional markers such as CD4, CD8 and FOXP3. About 2.7-fold higher T cell density and higher clonality were observed in tumors than in adjacent normal breast tissue. Analysis by tumor subtype was prevented by the small cohort size.

The CDR3, from cysteine to phenylalanine, totals 16 residues. Only CDR3 DNA is held: 48 bases, read in frame from base 1. Sequences SGHRS (CDR1) and YFSETQ (CDR2) are obtained from the germline V gene. Deletion took 0 bases off V and 2 bases off J, with a span of 13 bases between the germline ends. This clonotype originated in a person aged 25 to 39 with breast cancer. The rearranged segments are TRBV5-1 and TRBJ2-3; no confident D gene assignment can be made. Material: breast tumor tissue. The sequence in DNA is TGCGCCAGCAGCTTGGCCGTGGACGGTCTCACAGATACGCAGTATTTT. The resulting protein is CASSLAVDGLTDTQYF.